This passage covers 8 T cell receptor beta chains from one sample sequenced in a study of blood T cell repertoires in COVID-19. The table came from immunoSEQ multiplex PCR; TCRdb's copy has only in-frame clones and leaves some out. The sample has roughly 290,000 clones, about nine tenths seen once; the top ten hold roughly an eighth. Sequenced: peripheral blood. The receptors were sampled from an older woman with acute or convalescent COVID-19.

The V call is TRBV7-9, the J call TRBJ2-5; 13 bases fit TRBD2. The CDR3 is 17 residues long. Germline trimming cut 5 bases from V and 5 bases from J; bases unmatched to any gene: 11. From germline, CDR1 is SEHNR and CDR2 FQNEAQ (reference sequence). In nucleotides, the CDR3 is TGTGCCAGCAGCCAACTAGCGGGAGGGCAGTTGCGGGAGACCCAGTACTTC. This translates into CASSQLAGGQLRETQYF.

The DNA for the CDR3 is TGTGCCAGCAGCCCCGACAGCGCTTCTGGAAACACCATATATTTT. It codes for CASSPDSASGNTIYF. The V gene is TRBV7-2, the J gene TRBJ1-3; D is possibly TRBD1 (5 bases). Trimming shortened V by 5 bases and J by 1 base, and 12 bases separated the two germline ends. The CDR3 has 15 amino acids. The germline CDR1 and CDR2 sequences are SGHTA and FQGNSA. Combining the CDR3 with reference TRBV7-2 and TRBJ1-3 gives the whole variable domain GAGVSQSPSNKVTEKGKDVELRCDPISGHTALYWYRQSLGQGLEFLIYFQGNSAPDKSGLPSDRFSAERTGGSVSTLTIQRTQQEDSAVYLCASSPDSASGNTIYFGEGSWLTVV.

J is TRBJ1-2 and V is TRBV2, with D possibly TRBD1 on 5 matching bases. Germline assignment: CDR1 SNHLY and CDR2 FYNNEI. The CDR3 extends over 15 amino acids. Deletions cut 8 bases from V and 1 base from J, with 17 bases between. CDR3 bases: TGTGCCAGCGGCCCAGGTAGAGGACATAACTATGGCTACACCTTC. It translates to CASGPGRGHNYGYTF.

V gene TRBV15 combines with J gene TRBJ2-1; 11 bases are a match to TRBD2. Germline V lookup: CDR1 LNHNV, CDR2 YYDKDF (reference sequence). This CDR3 has 15 amino acids. V was clipped by 4 bases and J by 8 bases; unmatched bases: 7. DNA for the CDR3: TGTGCCACCAGCATTAAACTAGCGGGGGATCATGAGCAGTTCTTC. Amino acids: CATSIKLAGDHEQFF.

The V gene is TRBV18, the J gene TRBJ1-1; TRBD1 matches at 9 bases. After removal of 3 bases from V and 6 bases from J, the junction contained 5 bases not matched to a gene. In germline, CDR1 is KGHSH, CDR2 LQKENI. CDR3 length: 14 amino acids. Written as DNA, the CDR3 is TGTGCCAGCTCACCCAACAGGGGGCGCCCTGAAGCTTTCTTT. Protein sequence: CASSPNRGRPEAFF.

The V gene is TRBV5-1, the J gene TRBJ2-1; 8 bases agree with TRBD2. The CDR3 runs 14 residues. CDR1 and CDR2 from the germline V gene are SGHRS and YFSETQ. J was trimmed by 5 bases and V by 6 bases; bases with no gene match: 7. CDR3 nucleotide sequence: TGCGCCAGCAAACCCGGGAGGGCGAACAATGAGCAGTTCTTC. Translating it yields CASKPGRANNEQFF. Variable domain in full (rest from reference TRBV5-1 and TRBJ2-1): KAGVTQTPRYLIKTRGQQVTLSCSPISGHRSVSWYQQTPGQGLQFLFEYFSETQRNKGNFPGRFSGRQFSNSRSEMNVSTLELGDSALYLCASKPGRANNEQFFGPGTRLTVL.

This clone was observed a single time. The chain employs TRBV28 and TRBJ1-5, with a weak D call TRBD1 (5 bases). The germline V gene encodes CDR1 MDHEN and CDR2 SYDVKM. Trimming removed 8 bases from V and 0 bases from J, with 8 bases in between. This CDR3 is built from 13 residues. The CDR3: CASWGDSNQPQHF. CDR3 sequence (DNA): TGTGCCAGCTGGGGGGATAGCAATCAGCCCCAGCATTTT.

The chain employs TRBV27 and TRBJ1-1; possibly TRBD1 for D (6 bases). There are 15 residues in the CDR3. CDR1 is MNHEY and CDR2 is SMNVEV in the germline V gene (reference sequence). The V end was cut by 0 bases, the J end by 4 bases, with 12 bases between. CDR3 amino acids: CASSLSGGLGTEAFF. The CDR3 DNA sequence: TGTGCCAGCAGTTTATCGGGGGGGCTGGGCACTGAAGCTTTCTTT.